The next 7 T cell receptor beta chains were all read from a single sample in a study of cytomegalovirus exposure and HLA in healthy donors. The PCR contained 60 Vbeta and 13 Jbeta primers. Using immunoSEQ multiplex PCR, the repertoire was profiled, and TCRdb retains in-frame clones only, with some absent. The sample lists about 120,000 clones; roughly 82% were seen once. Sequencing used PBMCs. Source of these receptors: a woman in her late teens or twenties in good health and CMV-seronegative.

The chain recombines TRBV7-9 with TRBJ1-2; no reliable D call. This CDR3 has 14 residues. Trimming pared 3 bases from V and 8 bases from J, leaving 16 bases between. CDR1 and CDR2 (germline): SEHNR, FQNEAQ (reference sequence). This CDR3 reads CASSFSPQAQGYTF. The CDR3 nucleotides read TGTGCCAGCAGCTTCTCGCCCCAGGCGCAGGGCTACACCTTC.

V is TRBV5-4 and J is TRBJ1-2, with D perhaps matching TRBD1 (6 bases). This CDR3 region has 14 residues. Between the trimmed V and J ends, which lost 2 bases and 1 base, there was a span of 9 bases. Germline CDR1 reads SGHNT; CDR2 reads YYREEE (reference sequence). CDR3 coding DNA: TGTGCCAGCAGCTTTAGGGGGTATAACTATGGCTACACCTTC. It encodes CASSFRGYNYGYTF.

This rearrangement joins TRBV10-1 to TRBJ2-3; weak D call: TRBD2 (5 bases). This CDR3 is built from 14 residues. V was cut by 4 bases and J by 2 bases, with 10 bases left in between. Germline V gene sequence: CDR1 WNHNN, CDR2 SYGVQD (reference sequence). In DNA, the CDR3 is TGCGCCAGCAGTGGGCGGACTGACACAGATACGCAGTATTTT. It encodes CASSGRTDTDTQYF.

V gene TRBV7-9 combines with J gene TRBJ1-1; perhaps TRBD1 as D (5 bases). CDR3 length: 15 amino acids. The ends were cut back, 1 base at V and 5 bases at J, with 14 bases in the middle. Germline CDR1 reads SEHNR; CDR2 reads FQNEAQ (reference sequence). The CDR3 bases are TGTGCCAGCAGCTTAGATACAGGTTGGTTAACTGAAGCTTTCTTT. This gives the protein CASSLDTGWLTEAFF.

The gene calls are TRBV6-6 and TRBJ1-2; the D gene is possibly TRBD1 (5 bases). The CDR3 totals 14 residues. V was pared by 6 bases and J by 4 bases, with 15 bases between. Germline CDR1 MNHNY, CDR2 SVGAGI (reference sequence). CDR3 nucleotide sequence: TGTGCCAGCAGACTAGGGGACTGGGGCTATGGCTACACCTTC. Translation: CASRLGDWGYGYTF.

The DNA for the CDR3 is TGTGCCAGCACTCCGGGACATAACTATGGCTACACCTTC. It translates to CASTPGHNYGYTF. V usage is TRBV6-5 and J usage is TRBJ1-2; tentative D call: TRBD1 (6 bases). The CDR3 is made up of 13 amino acids. Deletions cut 7 bases from V and 1 base from J, with 10 bases between. Germline V gene data show CDR1 as MNHEY and CDR2 as SVGAGI.

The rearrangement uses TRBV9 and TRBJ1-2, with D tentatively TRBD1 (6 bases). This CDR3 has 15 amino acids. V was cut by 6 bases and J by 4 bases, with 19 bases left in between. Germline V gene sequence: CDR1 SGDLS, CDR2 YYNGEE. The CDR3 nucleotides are TGTGCCAGCACCTTCGAGGACAGTAGTATCTATGGCTACACCTTC. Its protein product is CASTFEDSSIYGYTF.